These 25 T cell receptor beta chains share one sample of origin, sequenced in a study of shared clonotypes between healthy human individuals. Naive CD8 cells, CD45RO-negative and positively selected for CCR7, excluded terminally differentiated effector memory CD45RA+ cells. Generated by immunoSEQ multiplex PCR, the TCRdb table keeps only in-frame clones and is missing some. The table lists roughly 1,800,000 clones, approximately 94% of them singletons, with around 1.2% in the top ten. Specimen: naive CD8+ T cells sorted from blood. These receptors originate from a man aged 18 to 29 in good health.

This chain connects TRBV2 to TRBJ2-2; D is ambiguous. V lost 8 bases, J lost 2 bases, and 9 bases lay in between. The CDR3 is 13 residues long. Germline lookup yields CDR1 SNHLY and CDR2 FYNNEI. CDR3 DNA: TGTGCCAGCCTGTCAGCTAACACCGGGGAGCTGTTTTTT. Encoded protein: CASLSANTGELFF.

The J gene is TRBJ2-1, the V gene TRBV6-1; 11 bases align to TRBD2. V was clipped by 2 bases and J by 6 bases; unmatched bases: 3. Germline V lookup: CDR1 MNHNS, CDR2 SASEGT. The CDR3 totals 15 residues. This CDR3 is CASSELAGGSNEQFF. CDR3 in DNA: TGTGCCAGCAGTGAACTAGCGGGGGGTAGCAATGAGCAGTTCTTC.

The chain couples TRBV19 to TRBJ1-5; D is perhaps TRBD1 (6 bases). CDR3 length: 17 amino acids. The germline gives CDR1 LNHDA, CDR2 SQIVND (reference sequence). The V end lost 0 bases, the J end lost 4 bases, and 16 bases lay between the germline ends. The CDR3 here is CASSIDSGTSWNQPQHF. CDR3 in DNA: TGTGCCAGTAGTATAGACTCCGGGACATCGTGGAATCAGCCCCAGCATTTT.

In regard to this clone: The sample has other DNA sequences that encode this CDR3 too. This chain uses TRBV19 with TRBJ2-7; TRBD2 might be the D (5 bases). The CDR3 is made up of 13 amino acids. V lost 5 bases and J 2 bases, leaving 10 bases between the germline ends. Germline V CDR1 and CDR2: LNHDA, SQIVND (reference sequence). CDR3 sequence: CASSVTGAYEQYF. The CDR3 nucleotides are TGTGCCAGTAGTGTTACCGGGGCCTACGAGCAGTACTTC.

The chain has TRBV2 and TRBJ2-5, with 9 bases aligning to TRBD2. The CDR3 sequence is 16 residues long. Germline CDR1 SNHLY, CDR2 FYNNEI. V gave up 4 bases and J gave up 5 bases; unmatched junction bases: 11. CDR3 residues: CASSGLLRGGPETQYF. The CDR3, as DNA: TGTGCCAGCAGTGGACTCCTGCGGGGGGGGCCTGAGACCCAGTACTTC.

The chain employs TRBV6-1 and TRBJ2-7; the D gene is possibly TRBD1 (6 bases). The germline V and J ends were trimmed by 5 bases and 6 bases, with 20 bases remaining between them. The CDR3 loop spans 15 amino acids. Germline CDR1 is MNHNS and CDR2 is SASEGT. This CDR3 is CASSKDPGDWTEQYF. DNA of the CDR3: TGTGCCAGCAGTAAAGATCCAGGGGATTGGACCGAGCAGTACTTC.

The genes are TRBV2 and TRBJ1-6, with 12 bases aligning to TRBD1. The germline V gene has CDR1 SNHLY and CDR2 FYNNEI. The V segment lost 6 bases and the J segment 6 bases; nucleotides outside the gene matches: 6. The CDR3 has 16 amino acids. CDR3 loop: CASRSGTGGPNSPLHF. The CDR3 DNA reads TGTGCCAGCAGATCCGGGACAGGGGGCCCTAATTCACCCCTCCACTTT.

The chain joins TRBV6-1 to TRBJ2-7, with a tentative D call TRBD2 (5 bases). The germline V gene encodes CDR1 MNHNS and CDR2 SASEGT. The CDR3 is made up of 16 amino acids. Deletions cut 2 bases from V and 3 bases from J, with 17 bases between. CDR3 DNA sequence: TGTGCCAGCAGTGAAATATGGGATGAGGGAAACTACGAGCAGTACTTC. It codes for CASSEIWDEGNYEQYF.

The chain couples TRBV14 to TRBJ1-4; D gene unclear. Germline V gene sequence: CDR1 SGHDN, CDR2 FVKESK. V was cut by 1 base and J by 3 bases, with 15 bases left in between. The length of the CDR3 is 17 residues. CDR3 sequence reads: CASSQVRNRPANEKLFF. The CDR3 DNA sequence: TGTGCCAGCAGCCAAGTCCGCAATAGGCCGGCTAATGAAAAACTGTTTTTT.

This chain connects TRBV4-1 to TRBJ1-1, with D unresolved. Germline CDR1 is MGHRA and CDR2 is YSYEKL. The CDR3 is 15 residues long. Trimming left V 3 bases short and J 0 bases short, with 11 bases between. This chain's CDR3 is CASSQELPLNTEAFF. CDR3 DNA: TGCGCCAGCAGCCAGGAACTCCCCTTGAACACTGAAGCTTTCTTT.

This chain uses TRBV9 with TRBJ2-3; TRBD2 is a possible D gene (5 bases). V shed 1 base and J shed 2 bases, with 11 bases lying between them. Germline V lookup: CDR1 SGDLS, CDR2 YYNGEE. CDR3 size: 15 residues. CDR3 amino acids: CASSVYGADTDTQYF. In DNA form, the CDR3 reads TGTGCCAGCAGCGTATACGGAGCGGACACAGATACGCAGTATTTT.

The chain joins TRBV9 to TRBJ2-3; D remains ambiguous. The CDR3 sequence is 14 residues long. V dropped 0 bases and J dropped 4 bases, with 9 bases sitting between them. CDR1 and CDR2 from the germline V gene are SGDLS and YYNGEE. This CDR3 reads CASSVERLSDTQYF. The CDR3 DNA is TGTGCCAGCAGCGTAGAAAGACTGTCAGATACGCAGTATTTT.

The chain recombines TRBV28 with TRBJ1-1; 9 positions match TRBD1. CDR1 is MDHEN, CDR2 SYDVKM, per germline. V shed 4 bases and J 1 base; nucleotides not matched to a gene: 19. This CDR3 spans 20 amino acids. CDR3: CASSSGTGLVVPRANTEAFF. The DNA for the CDR3 is TGTGCCAGCAGTTCCGGGACAGGGCTAGTTGTGCCTAGGGCGAACACTGAAGCTTTCTTT.

Comments on this clone: A read error is possible here, since a much larger clone lies one base away. This CDR3 is CASSQSTDTQYF. CDR3 nucleotide sequence: TGTGCCAGCAGCCAAAGCACAGATACGCAGTATTTT. This chain joins TRBV7-8 and TRBJ2-3; unclear D gene. Trimming left V 5 bases short and J 0 bases short, with 3 bases between. This CDR3 spans 12 amino acids. Germline CDR1 reads SGHVS; CDR2 reads FQNEAQ.

V and J are TRBV27 and TRBJ2-1; D is ambiguous. The CDR3 totals 16 residues. V was shortened by 2 bases and J by 1 base, with 12 bases between the two germline ends. Germline assignment: CDR1 MNHEY and CDR2 SMNVEV (reference sequence). The CDR3 region is CASSLNLAESYNEQFF. CDR3 DNA sequence: TGTGCCAGCAGTTTAAACCTGGCGGAATCCTACAATGAGCAGTTCTTC.

The V gene is TRBV5-1, the J gene TRBJ2-7; the match to TRBD2 covers 11 bases. Trimming at V came to 4 bases and at J to 5 bases, leaving 8 bases not matched to a gene. This CDR3 comprises 15 residues. Germline-derived CDR1 and CDR2 are SGHRS and YFSETQ. CDR3 DNA: TGCGCCAGCAGCCAGACTAGCGGGAAGGCTGACGAGCAGTACTTC. Protein product: CASSQTSGKADEQYF.

The chain employs TRBV6-1 and TRBJ2-7, with a tentative D call TRBD1 (6 bases). CDR3 length: 14 residues. Germline V CDR1 and CDR2: MNHNS, SASEGT. Trimming removed 6 bases at V and 1 base at J, with 13 bases between. The CDR3 DNA sequence: TGTGCCAGCAGCCCCCTACAGGGTTCCTACGAGCAGTACTTC. Its translation: CASSPLQGSYEQYF.

There are a few counts of this clone. The same CDR3 arises from other DNA sequences in this sample as well. The rearrangement links TRBV27 to TRBJ1-3; the match to TRBD1 covers 8 bases. V trimming: 5 bases; J trimming: 0 bases; junction bases outside the gene matches: 3. CDR1 and CDR2 from the germline V gene are MNHEY and SMNVEV (reference sequence). The CDR3 has 15 residues. CDR3 sequence reads: CASSLGTGSGNTIYF. CDR3 DNA: TGTGCCAGCAGTCTCGGGACAGGCTCTGGAAACACCATATATTTT.

This chain joins TRBV6-5 and TRBJ2-1; no firm D call. Trimming cost V 2 bases and J 0 bases, with 8 bases left between them. This CDR3 region has 15 residues. Germline CDR1 MNHEY, CDR2 SVGAGI. Here the CDR3 DNA reads TGTGCCAGCAGTTACGACTGGGGCTCCTACAATGAGCAGTTCTTC. Translating it yields CASSYDWGSYNEQFF.

Worth noting for this clone: Other DNA sequences in this sample translate to the same CDR3. This chain links TRBV27 with TRBJ2-1; D unclear. The CDR3 is 12 residues long. The V end was cut by 0 bases, the J end by 7 bases, with 4 bases between. Germline V gives CDR1 MNHEY, CDR2 SMNVEV (reference sequence). The chain's CDR3 is CASSLSRNEQFF. DNA for the CDR3: TGTGCCAGCAGTTTATCAAGGAATGAGCAGTTCTTC.

V usage is TRBV4-1 and J usage is TRBJ2-1; no clear D gene. The CDR3 contains 13 residues. Trimming removed 1 base from V and 8 bases from J, with 9 bases in between. Germline V lookup: CDR1 MGHRA, CDR2 YSYEKL. Here the CDR3 DNA reads TGCGCCAGCAGCCAAGCTGGGGTCGATGAGCAGTTCTTC. Amino acids: CASSQAGVDEQFF.

The chain has TRBV30 and TRBJ2-3; TRBD2 is a possible D gene (5 bases). The germline V gene encodes CDR1 GTSNPN and CDR2 SVGIG (reference sequence). Trimming removed 4 bases at V and 11 bases at J, with 19 bases between. The CDR3 totals 13 residues. DNA for the CDR3: TGTGCCTGGAAGGGTGAGGGATTATCCTTGCAGTATTTT. Translated: CAWKGEGLSLQYF.

J is TRBJ1-4 and V is TRBV5-5, with a tentative D call TRBD1 (5 bases). The CDR3 totals 14 residues. Trimming removed 1 base at V and 11 bases at J, with 15 bases between. Germline assignment: CDR1 SGHKS and CDR2 YYEKEE (reference sequence). The CDR3, as DNA: TGTGCCAGCAGCTTGACGGAGGGGATCGGGAAACTGTTTTTT. As protein: CASSLTEGIGKLFF.

The chain combines TRBV6-1 with TRBJ1-2; D gene unclear. V lost 0 bases, J lost 4 bases, and 9 bases lay in between. The CDR3 covers 14 residues. CDR1 and CDR2 (germline): MNHNS, SASEGT. The chain's CDR3 is CASSEAWQVYGYTF. CDR3 sequence (DNA): TGTGCCAGCAGTGAAGCATGGCAGGTCTATGGCTACACCTTC.

The CDR3 protein is CASSQTSGGDNEQFF. The DNA for the CDR3 is TGTGCCAGCAGCCAAACTAGCGGGGGTGACAATGAGCAGTTCTTC. The gene calls are TRBV7-9 and TRBJ2-1; TRBD2 matches at 11 bases. This CDR3 region has 15 residues. The ends lost 5 bases at V and 5 bases at J; junction bases unmatched: 5. CDR1 is SEHNR and CDR2 is FQNEAQ in the germline V gene (reference sequence).